This T cell receptor (beta chain) was recorded in a study of shared clonotypes between healthy human individuals. This CDR3 spans 12 amino acids. Germline assignment: CDR1 SGHTS and CDR2 YDEGEE. The V end lost 6 bases, the J end lost 10 bases, and 13 bases lay between the germline ends. Comment on this clone: Its antigen is currently unknown.

Sequenced by immunoSEQ multiplex PCR; TCRdb stores in-frame clones only, minus some. This sample carries hundreds of thousands of clones, around 74% of them seen once, and the ten largest clones take approximately 1.7%. Study-wide results and limits: The study generally estimated greater richness for naive than memory subsets.

This sequence joins TRBV5-8 and TRBJ1-4; no firm D call. Material for sequencing was memory CD4+ T cells sorted from blood. The subset here: CD45RA-negative fraction. This receptor was identified in a woman aged 30 to 39 in good health. In nucleotides, the CDR3 is TGTGCCAGCACACGTCGGGAATTAAAACTGTTTTTT. It specifies CASTRRELKLFF.